Following are 32 T cell receptor beta chains from one sample sequenced in a study of vaccination and CD4 T cells after COVID-19. Documented treatment: roughly 10-day PBMC culture with coronavirus spike peptide pools or control peptides (ViraFEST assay). Cultured CD4+ T-cell DNA underwent Oncomine TCR Beta short-read sequencing. TCRdb used MiXCR to reprocess the PCR reads, holding one entry per CDR3 protein. Of roughly 20,000 distinct CDR3 sequences in the sample, around 47% were seen once. Antigen specificity for these receptors is unknown. This specimen consisted of CD4+ T cells from blood, cultured in vitro, obtained before SARS-CoV-2 vaccination. The receptors were sampled from a human donor who had recovered from COVID-19.

The chain combines TRBV29-1 with TRBJ2-5, with 8 bases fitting TRBD1. Per the germline V gene, CDR1 is SQVTM and CDR2 is ANQGSEA. The CDR3 runs to 12 residues. V lost 4 bases to trimming and J lost 4 bases; unmatched junction nucleotides: 2. The CDR3 sequence is CSVAQGGETQYF. For the CDR3, the DNA is TGCAGCGTTGCACAGGGGGGAGAGACCCAGTACTTC.

The genes are TRBV7-2 and TRBJ2-7, with D possibly being TRBD1 (7 bases). Germline V gives CDR1 SGHTA, CDR2 FQGNSA. This CDR3 contains 16 residues. Trimming left V 1 base short and J 2 bases short, with 15 bases between. CDR3 DNA sequence: TGTGCCAGCAGCTTAGGGATGGCGGGACAGCCCTACGAGCAGTACTTC. Translation gives CASSLGMAGQPYEQYF.

This clonotype appeared a few times. The chain combines TRBV7-2 with TRBJ1-6, with 7 bases identical to TRBD1. From germline, CDR1 is SGHTA and CDR2 FQGNSA. V shed 5 bases and J 2 bases; nucleotides not matched to a gene: 6. The CDR3 loop spans 16 amino acids. The CDR3 here is CASSQTGAAYNSPLHF. CDR3 nucleotides: TGTGCCAGCAGCCAAACAGGGGCTGCCTATAATTCACCCCTCCACTTT.

The chain combines TRBV21-1 with TRBJ1-5; the table's TRBD1 call for D was not verified on the DNA. TRBV21-1 is assigned pseudogene status. The CDR3 consists of 13 residues. This CDR3 reads CASSSPGNQPQHF. The CDR3 DNA reads TGTGCCAGCAGCTCTCCGGGAAATCAGCCCCAGCATTTT.

This clonotype was detected only a few times. V usage is TRBV20-1 and J usage is TRBJ2-7, with D possibly TRBD1 on 6 matching bases. The V end was cut by 3 bases, the J end by 7 bases, with 13 bases between. The germline gives CDR1 DFQATT, CDR2 SNEGSKA (reference sequence). The CDR3 sequence is 12 residues long. The CDR3 loop is CSASEGVREQYF. For the CDR3, the DNA is TGCAGTGCTAGTGAGGGGGTGAGGGAGCAGTACTTC.

In its sample, this clonotype was seen once. J is TRBJ1-5 and V is TRBV19, with 7 bases identical to TRBD1. CDR1 is LNHDA and CDR2 is SQIVND in the germline V gene (reference sequence). Unmatched junction bases numbered 10, after V lost 7 bases and J lost 1 base. The CDR3 loop spans 16 amino acids. The CDR3 coding sequence is TGTGCCAGTATGCATCCGGGACAGCTGAGCAATCAGCCCCAGCATTTT. This gives the protein CASMHPGQLSNQPQHF.

The chain has TRBV6-5 and TRBJ1-6, with TRBD1 matching 8 bases. Trimming took 0 bases from V and 9 from J; bases not matched to a gene: 7. The CDR3 contains 16 residues. The germline V gene encodes CDR1 MNHEY and CDR2 SVGAGI. The CDR3 DNA is TGTGCCAGCAGTTACTCGTCGGACAGGGCTCGTTCACCCCTCCACTTT. It encodes CASSYSSDRARSPLHF.

This sequence joins TRBV27 and TRBJ2-7; 11 bases match TRBD2. The V and J ends lost 2 bases and 6 bases, in that order; junction bases with no gene match: 9. There are 16 residues in the CDR3. Per the germline V gene, CDR1 is MNHEY and CDR2 is SMNVEV (reference sequence). The CDR3 loop reads CASSLGWLAGGVEQYF. CDR3 DNA: TGTGCCAGCAGTTTAGGGTGGCTAGCGGGAGGTGTCGAGCAGTACTTC.

This clonotype has more than one count but fewer than ten. The chain recombines TRBV19 with TRBJ1-1, with TRBD1 as a possible D gene (6 bases). The CDR3 totals 15 residues. Germline lookup yields CDR1 LNHDA and CDR2 SQIVND (reference sequence). Between the trimmed V and J ends, which lost 6 bases and 1 base, there was a span of 15 bases. This CDR3 reads CASSPNPGQNTEAFF. CDR3 DNA: TGTGCCAGTAGCCCCAATCCGGGACAGAACACTGAAGCTTTCTTT.

The gene calls are TRBV11-3 and TRBJ2-3; unclear D gene. This CDR3 comprises 14 residues. Germline V gene lookup returns CDR1 SGHNT and CDR2 YENEEA. Trimming took 0 bases from V and 0 from J, leaving 4 bases between them. CDR3 region: CASSLDSSTDTQYF. In DNA form, the CDR3 reads TGTGCCAGCAGCTTAGACAGCAGCACAGATACGCAGTATTTT.

J is TRBJ2-5 and V is TRBV28; D is ambiguous. The germline V gene has CDR1 MDHEN and CDR2 SYDVKM. This CDR3 region has 14 residues. V lost 2 bases, J lost 1 base, and 8 bases lay in between. Here the CDR3 reads CASSLSLPQETQYF. The CDR3 DNA is TGTGCCAGCAGTTTAAGTCTACCCCAAGAGACCCAGTACTTC.

This chain links TRBV10-3 with TRBJ2-7; tentatively, D is TRBD1 (6 bases). CDR3 length equals 12 residues. V was shortened by 3 bases and J by 9 bases, with 12 bases between the two germline ends. CDR1 and CDR2 (germline): ENHRY, SYGVKD. In DNA, the CDR3 is TGTGCCATCAGTGACCCGGACAGAGGGCAGTACTTC. Protein: CAISDPDRGQYF.

The V and J genes are TRBV10-2 and TRBJ2-1, with D perhaps matching TRBD1 (6 bases). CDR3 length: 13 residues. In germline, CDR1 is WSHSY, CDR2 SAAADI. V lost 7 bases and J lost 4, with 11 bases in between. CDR3 DNA: TGCGCCAGCAAGTTGGGACAATACAATGAGCAGTTCTTC. The encoded protein is CASKLGQYNEQFF.

The V and J genes are TRBV11-3 and TRBJ2-1; 10 nucleotides match TRBD2. The V and J ends lost 5 bases and 6 bases, in that order; junction bases with no gene match: 7. The CDR3 loop spans 15 amino acids. The V gene's germline CDR1 is SGHNT and CDR2 YENEEA. The CDR3 DNA reads TGTGCCAGCAGCCCCCTCGGACTAGCGGCCAATGAGCAGTTCTTC. Protein: CASSPLGLAANEQFF.

This clonotype was observed a single time. This chain uses TRBV6-5 with TRBJ2-3; D gene ambiguous. Germline CDR1 reads MNHEY; CDR2 reads SVGAGI. This CDR3 comprises 17 residues. Trimming shortened V by 4 bases and J by 2 bases, and 19 bases separated the two germline ends. The CDR3 DNA reads as TGTGCCAGCAGTTCCCCAGTCTATGGGAAAGTCACAGATACGCAGTATTTT. This encodes CASSSPVYGKVTDTQYF.

This chain links TRBV10-3 with TRBJ1-5; 8 nucleotides match TRBD1. Looked up from germline, CDR1 is ENHRY and CDR2 is SYGVKD. The CDR3 totals 15 residues. V dropped 3 bases and J dropped 6; count of bases not matched to a gene: 7. In nucleotides, the CDR3 is TGTGCCATCAGTGATCTGACAGGGGACGTTCAGCCCCAGCATTTT. As protein: CAISDLTGDVQPQHF.

The gene calls are TRBV5-1 and TRBJ2-7, with 7 bases lining up with TRBD1. Losses at the gene ends were 0 bases for V and 6 bases for J; bases not matched to a gene: 6. The CDR3 totals 14 residues. Germline V gene sequence: CDR1 SGHRS, CDR2 YFSETQ. The CDR3 reads CASSLVSDRAEQYF. CDR3 DNA: TGCGCCAGCAGCTTGGTATCCGACAGGGCCGAGCAGTACTTC.

This chain joins TRBV20-1 and TRBJ2-1; 10 bases match TRBD2. The CDR3 loop spans 14 amino acids. With V trimmed by 3 bases and J by 4 bases, 3 bases remained unmatched. Germline V gene data show CDR1 as DFQATT and CDR2 as SNEGSKA (reference sequence). CDR3 nucleotide sequence: TGCAGTGCTAGTCGTAGCGGGGGGTACAATGAGCAGTTCTTC. Amino acid sequence: CSASRSGGYNEQFF.

This rearrangement joins TRBV25-1 to TRBJ2-6; D is uncertain. Germline CDR1 MGHDK, CDR2 SYGVNS. V was clipped by 7 bases and J by 2 bases, with 3 bases between them. The CDR3 sequence is 12 residues long. The CDR3 DNA reads as TGTGCCAGCACAGCTGGGGCCAACGTCCTGACTTTC. Protein sequence: CASTAGANVLTF.

This chain joins TRBV6-1 and TRBJ1-5; 8 positions match TRBD1. This CDR3 is 15 amino acids long. V was pared by 8 bases and J by 7 bases, with 13 bases of the junction left unmatched. CDR1 and CDR2 from the germline V gene are MNHNS and SASEGT. The CDR3 loop is CASGTLGQVGQPQHF. The CDR3 DNA reads as TGTGCCAGCGGGACCTTGGGACAGGTGGGCCAGCCCCAGCATTTT.

The V and J genes are TRBV2 and TRBJ1-5; weak D call: TRBD1 (5 bases). V lost 3 bases and J 7 bases, leaving 10 bases between the germline ends. CDR3 length: 13 amino acids. The germline CDR1 and CDR2 sequences are SNHLY and FYNNEI. CDR3 in amino acids: CASSDGGMQPQHF. The CDR3 region has the DNA TGTGCCAGCAGTGATGGGGGGATGCAGCCCCAGCATTTT.

The chain links TRBV7-8 to TRBJ2-2; D may be TRBD1 (7 bases). V gave up 4 bases and J gave up 3 bases, with 15 bases separating them. The V gene's germline CDR1 is SGHVS and CDR2 FQNEAQ. The CDR3 covers 16 residues. CDR3 region: CASSWGDRRYTGELFF. For the CDR3, the DNA is TGTGCCAGCAGCTGGGGGGACAGACGATACACCGGGGAGCTGTTTTTT.

The J gene is TRBJ2-3, the V gene TRBV6-5; D perhaps matches TRBD2 (5 bases). Germline CDR1 and CDR2: MNHEY and SVGAGI. V lost 0 bases, J lost 0 bases, and 7 bases lay in between. The CDR3 extends over 15 amino acids. CDR3 coding DNA: TGTGCCAGCAGTTACTCCGGGGTCAGCACAGATACGCAGTATTTT. Translation gives CASSYSGVSTDTQYF.

This clonotype was observed a few times. Its ends do not fully match the called genes, so a read error is possible. The V gene is TRBV11-3, the J gene TRBJ1-6; 8 bases fit TRBD1. CDR3 length: 16 residues. Germline CDR1 SGHNT, CDR2 YENEEA. The CDR3 loop is CASSLDRGTYNSPLHF. CDR3 DNA sequence: TGTGCCAGCAGCCTAGACAGGGGAACGTATAATTCACCCCTCCACTTT.

The chain is built from TRBV10-1 and TRBJ1-1, with 7 bases fitting TRBD1. The CDR3 length is 13 residues. The ends lost 6 bases at V and 7 bases at J; junction bases unmatched: 8. Germline V gene lookup returns CDR1 WNHNN and CDR2 SYGVQD (reference sequence). DNA of the CDR3: TGCGCCAGCAGGAATGAGGGACAGCATGAAGCTTTCTTT. This translates into CASRNEGQHEAFF.

The chain combines TRBV7-2 with TRBJ1-1; D is undetermined. Germline values: CDR1 SGHTA, CDR2 FQGNSA. The CDR3 contains 14 residues. V dropped 1 base and J dropped 1 base, with 7 bases sitting between them. For the CDR3, the DNA is TGTGCCAGCAGCTTAGGTGCAGGGAACACTGAAGCTTTCTTT. Protein: CASSLGAGNTEAFF.

A few counts support this clonotype. The chain combines TRBV20-1 with TRBJ1-2, with a weak D call TRBD1 (6 bases). Trimming removed 0 bases at V and 9 bases at J, with 14 bases between. This CDR3 has 13 amino acids. CDR1 and CDR2 (germline): DFQATT, SNEGSKA (reference sequence). DNA for the CDR3: TGCAGTGCTAGAGACAGGGGCAGGATTCGCTACACCTTC. This gives the protein CSARDRGRIRYTF.

The V and J genes are TRBV5-4 and TRBJ2-3; TRBD2 matches 8 bases. V was pared by 4 bases and J by 2 bases, with 6 bases of the junction left unmatched. Germline V gives CDR1 SGHNT, CDR2 YYREEE (reference sequence). This CDR3 region has 15 residues. As DNA, the CDR3 is TGTGCCAGCAGCCCAGGACTAGCCAACACAGATACGCAGTATTTT. Residues: CASSPGLANTDTQYF.

The chain recombines TRBV20-1 with TRBJ2-7, with 7 bases fitting TRBD1. Per germline, CDR1 DFQATT and CDR2 SNEGSKA (reference sequence). V shed 0 bases and J 3 bases; nucleotides not matched to a gene: 11. This CDR3 contains 16 residues. The CDR3 DNA follows: TGCAGTGCTAGAGATATATCGGACAGGAGGTTCTACGAGCAGTACTTC. Protein product: CSARDISDRRFYEQYF.

This clonotype was seen more than once but under ten times. The chain combines TRBV6-5 with TRBJ1-1; weak D call: TRBD1 (5 bases). This CDR3 is 15 amino acids long. The germline CDR1 and CDR2 sequences are MNHEY and SVGAGI. V lost 0 bases and J lost 3, with 11 bases in between. The CDR3 DNA reads TGTGCCAGCAGTTACTCGGGGCAGGGCGACACTGAAGCTTTCTTT. Translation gives CASSYSGQGDTEAFF.

Turning to this clonotype: At one end the junction does not follow the germline gene, possibly because of a read error. The chain links TRBV2 to TRBJ2-7; unclear D gene. The CDR3 contains 16 residues. Germline CDR1 and CDR2: SNHLY and FYNNEI. CDR3 in DNA: TGTGCCAGCAGTGATGTGAGAGGTACCGTTGCGTCCGAGCGGTACTTC. This gives the protein CASSDVRGTVASERYF.

This chain joins TRBV19 and TRBJ2-6, with 9 nucleotides matching TRBD1. Germline-derived CDR1 and CDR2 are LNHDA and SQIVND (reference sequence). V gave up 5 bases and J gave up 0 bases; unmatched junction bases: 11. The CDR3 sequence is 19 residues long. In DNA form, the CDR3 reads TGTGCCAGTAGTCCACCCGGGACAGGGTATAACTCTGGGGCCAACGTCCTGACTTTC. Translating gives CASSPPGTGYNSGANVLTF.